This T cell receptor (beta chain) was documented in a study of cytomegalovirus exposure and HLA in healthy donors. Trimming stripped 1 base from V and 6 bases from J, with 13 bases between. The CDR3 loop spans 15 amino acids. The germline gives CDR1 KGHSH, CDR2 LQKENI. Findings of the study overall: A later analysis appeared to link common viral pathogens to several of the most significant clusters. The later analysis indicated that the majority of CMV-associated TCR beta chains appeared HLA-restricted.

The PCR had 60 Vbeta and 13 Jbeta primers. The assay was immunoSEQ multiplex PCR, and TCRdb's table has in-frame clones only and misses some. The table records about 160,000 clones, around 72% of them present only once. A remark on this clone: The target antigen is unknown.

Sequenced input: PBMCs. The clonotype originates from a female donor in good health and CMV-seronegative. The chain joins TRBV18 to TRBJ1-3; TRBD1 is a possible D gene (6 bases). CDR3 sequence (DNA): TGTGCCAGCTCACCACAAACAGGGCAGGCAAACACCATATATTTT. Its translation: CASSPQTGQANTIYF.